Detailed here is one T cell receptor (beta chain). Its antigen is not known. CDR3 size: 15 residues. CDR1 is SGHVS and CDR2 is FNYEAQ in the germline V gene. The V gene lost 5 bases and the J gene lost 11 bases, with 24 bases spanning the gap. These data belong to a study of blood T cells in healthy people across ages. Aged about 6 to 95, donors were systemically healthy Caucasians from Russia. The use of a sample-barcoded 5' primer and a J-beta primer mix characterized a second PCR of roughly 6 to 11 cycles. Template switching added a 12-random-nucleotide identifier to every cDNA molecule. TCRdb reanalysed the 5' RACE reads using MiXCR and keeps one entry per CDR3 protein. The data contain about 930,000 distinct CDR3 sequences, almost 30% of them singletons. Study-level findings and limits: Higher diversity, along with more naive CD4+ cells, distinguished long-lived donors from aged donors. Reliance upon unsorted PBMCs precluded definitive naive versus antigen-experienced comparison.

These records were also assigned to another study, of T cells of mothers and their children.

V usage is TRBV7-6 and J usage is TRBJ2-5; D could derive from TRBD1 or TRBD2 (6 bases each). This sequence originates from a woman aged 40 to 49 in good health. Sequencing input: blood. As DNA, the CDR3 is TGTGCCAGCAGCCCATCCACCAGGGGTTGGAGGGAGCAGTACTTC. Amino acids: CASSPSTRGWREQYF. Based on the CDR3 plus reference TRBV7-6 and TRBJ2-5, the full variable domain is GAGVSQSPRYKVTKRGQDVALRCDPISGHVSLYWYRQALGQGPEFLTYFNYEAQQDKSGLPNDRFSAERPEGSISTLTIQRTEQRDSAMYRCASSPSTRGWREQYFGPGTRLLVL.